This T cell receptor beta chain stems from a study of CD4 T cells in relation to SARS-CoV-2 and coronaviruses. Overall study context: After 10 to 11 days of antigen culture, PBMC TCR beta CDR3s were sequenced. Convalescent patients were fewer than ten males and 4 females; two were Hispanic. Study conclusions and caveats: Crossreactive clones expanded significantly less to SARS-CoV-2 than monoreactive clones.

About this clone itself: Its antigen is as yet unknown.

Naive or memory CD4+ cells were cultured 1:1 with T cell-depleted PBMCs plus CEF. Trimming cost V 3 bases and J 9 bases, with 12 bases left between them. The germline gives CDR1 MGHRA, CDR2 YSYEKL. There are 13 residues in the CDR3. Repertoires were generated with immunoSEQ multiplex PCR, while TCRdb's copy carries only in-frame clones and drops some. The sample includes 35,000 to 40,000 clones, 82% seen only once; the top ten take around 4.8%. The V and J genes are TRBV4-1 and TRBJ2-1, with no clear D. Sample: naive CD4+ T cells from PBMCs, cultured in vitro. Described subset: naive CD4+ T cells isolated by negative enrichment. The receptor comes from an adult with COVID-19. The CDR3, as DNA: TGCGCCAGCAGCCACCCCTTTGTTGGTGAGCAGTTCTTC. It translates to CASSHPFVGEQFF.